The rows below give T cell receptor beta chains drawn from one sample of a study of T cells after yellow fever vaccination. TCRdb called the 5' RACE reads again in MiXCR, with one record for every CDR3 protein. Of 450,000 to 600,000 distinct CDR3 sequences listed, roughly 13% are singletons. The specimen was PBMCs, collected on the day of the yellow fever booster vaccination. The receptors were sampled from a man younger than 40 who received the YFV17D yellow fever vaccine. The CDR3 runs from the conserved cysteine through the conserved F or W. The order of the fields is D gene, V gene, J gene, clone size, CDR3 DNA, CDR3 protein. The D gene is left open where the match is weak. The size of a clone is reported for some rows only, either as once, few or many, or as a class for expanded clones.

TRBD1,TRBV14,TRBJ1-1,.,TGTGCCAGCAGCCGGTACAGGGGTGGCACTGAAGCTTTCTTT,CASSRYRGGTEAFF
TRBD1,TRBV5-1,TRBJ1-1,.,TGCGCCAGCAGCCCCGGGACAGACTTAGCTTTCTTT,CASSPGTDLAFF
.,TRBV10-3,TRBJ2-7,few,TGTGCCATCAGTGAGTCGTTTGGCGAATCCTACGAGCAGTACTTC,CAISESFGESYEQYF
.,TRBV10-3,TRBJ2-3,few,TGTGCCATCAGTGAACGGGGACACCGTGGAGATACGCAGTATTTT,CAISERGHRGDTQYF
TRBD2,TRBV14,TRBJ2-1,.,TGTGCCAGCAGCCGTCTGGGACTAGCGGACTACAATGAGCAGTTCTTC,CASSRLGLADYNEQFF
.,TRBV12-3/TRBV12-4,TRBJ2-1,few,TGTGCCAGCAGTTTTGTGACCAATGAGGATGAGCAGTTCTTC,CASSFVTNEDEQFF
.,TRBV29-1,TRBJ2-7,few,TGCAGCGTTGGAAGGGGGGGACTGGATTACGAGCAGTACTTC,CSVGRGGLDYEQYF
TRBD2,TRBV3-1,TRBJ2-5,few,TGTGCCAGCAGCTCCCAGACGAGCGGGAGGGCCTCGGGGACCCAGTACTTC,CASSSQTSGRASGTQYF
.,TRBV27,TRBJ2-3,.,TGTGCCAGCAGTAGTTCCCGGGTCCAAGTCTCAGATACGCAGTATTTT,CASSSSRVQVSDTQYF
TRBD1,TRBV10-3,TRBJ1-6,few,TGTGCCATCTCCCTGACAGGGGCTAATTCACCCCTCCACTTT,CAISLTGANSPLHF
TRBD2,TRBV19,TRBJ2-1,.,TGTGCCAGCAACACGGGACTAGCGGGAGCGAATGAGCAGTTCTTC,CASNTGLAGANEQFF
TRBD2,TRBV20-1,TRBJ2-4,few,TGCAGTGCTAGAGAACTAGCGGGAGAGGCGCGCATTCAGTACTTC,CSARELAGEARIQYF
TRBD2,TRBV6-1,TRBJ2-5,.,TGTGCCAGCAGCCCCGGGACTAGCGGGAGTAATCGGGAGACCCAGTACTTC,CASSPGTSGSNRETQYF
TRBD1,TRBV20-1,TRBJ2-3,few,TGCAGTGCTATGGGGAACAGGGGGGCAGATACGCAGTATTTT,CSAMGNRGADTQYF
.,TRBV7-2,TRBJ2-2,few,TGTGCCAGCAGCCCCTCCCAGAGGGAGCTGTTTTTT,CASSPSQRELFF
.,TRBV20-1,TRBJ2-3,.,TGCAGTGCTAGAGATAGTGGGGGAGTAGATACGCAGTATTTT,CSARDSGGVDTQYF
.,TRBV20-1,TRBJ2-1,few,TGCAGTGCAAAGGACGAGCCTGGCCGGGATGAGCAGTTCTTC,CSAKDEPGRDEQFF
TRBD2,TRBV6-4,TRBJ2-2,once,TGTGCCAGCAGTGACTGTCTAGCGGCGAACACCGGGGAGCTGTTTTTT,CASSDCLAANTGELFF